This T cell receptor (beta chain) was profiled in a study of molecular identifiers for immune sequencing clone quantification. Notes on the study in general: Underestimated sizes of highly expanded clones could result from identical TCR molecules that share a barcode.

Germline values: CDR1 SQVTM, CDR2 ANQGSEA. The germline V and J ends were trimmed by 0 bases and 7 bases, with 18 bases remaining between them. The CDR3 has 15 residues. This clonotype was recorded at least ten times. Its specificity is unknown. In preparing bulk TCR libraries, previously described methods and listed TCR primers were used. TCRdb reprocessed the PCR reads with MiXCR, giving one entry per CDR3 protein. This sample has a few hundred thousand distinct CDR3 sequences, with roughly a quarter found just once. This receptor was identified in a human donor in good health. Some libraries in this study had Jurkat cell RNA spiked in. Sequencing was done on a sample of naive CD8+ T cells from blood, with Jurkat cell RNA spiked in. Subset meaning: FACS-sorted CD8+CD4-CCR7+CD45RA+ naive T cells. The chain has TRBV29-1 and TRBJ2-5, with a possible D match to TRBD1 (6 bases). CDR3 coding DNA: TGCAGCGTTGAAGAGCGGTTGGGACACACGGGGACCCAGTACTTC. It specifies CSVEERLGHTGTQYF.